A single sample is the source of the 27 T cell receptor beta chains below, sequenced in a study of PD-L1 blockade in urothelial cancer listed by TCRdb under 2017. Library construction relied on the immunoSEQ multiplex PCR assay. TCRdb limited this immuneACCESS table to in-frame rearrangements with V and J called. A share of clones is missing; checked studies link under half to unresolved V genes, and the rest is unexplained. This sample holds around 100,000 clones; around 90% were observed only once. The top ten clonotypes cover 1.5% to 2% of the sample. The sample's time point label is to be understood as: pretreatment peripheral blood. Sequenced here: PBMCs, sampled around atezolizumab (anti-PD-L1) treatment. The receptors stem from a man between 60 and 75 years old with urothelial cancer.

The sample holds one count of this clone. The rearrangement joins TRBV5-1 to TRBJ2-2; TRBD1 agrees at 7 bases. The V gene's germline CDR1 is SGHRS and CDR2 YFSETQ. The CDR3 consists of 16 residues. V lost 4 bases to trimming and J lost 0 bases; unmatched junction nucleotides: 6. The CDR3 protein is CASSGGQVANTGELFF. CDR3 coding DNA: TGCGCCAGCAGCGGAGGACAGGTCGCGAACACCGGGGAGCTGTTTTTT.

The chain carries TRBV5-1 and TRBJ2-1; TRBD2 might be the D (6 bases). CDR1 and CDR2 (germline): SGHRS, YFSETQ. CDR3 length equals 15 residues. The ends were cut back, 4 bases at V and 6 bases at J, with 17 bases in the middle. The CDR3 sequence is CASSGGLPTSNEQFF. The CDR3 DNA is TGCGCCAGCAGCGGGGGACTTCCAACCTCCAATGAGCAGTTCTTC.

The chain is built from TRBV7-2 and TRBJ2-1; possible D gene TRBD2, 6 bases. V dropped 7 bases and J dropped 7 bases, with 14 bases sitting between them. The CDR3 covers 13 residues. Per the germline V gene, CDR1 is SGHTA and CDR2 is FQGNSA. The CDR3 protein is CASIERGGNEQFF. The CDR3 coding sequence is TGTGCCAGCATCGAAAGGGGAGGTAATGAGCAGTTCTTC.

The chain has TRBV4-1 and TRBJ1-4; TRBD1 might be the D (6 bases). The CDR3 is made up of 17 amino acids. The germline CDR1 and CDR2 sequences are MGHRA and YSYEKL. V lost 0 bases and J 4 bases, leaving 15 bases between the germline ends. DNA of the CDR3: TGCGCCAGCAGCCAAGAGGACAGAGGGGGGGGTAATGAAAAACTGTTTTTT. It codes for CASSQEDRGGGNEKLFF.

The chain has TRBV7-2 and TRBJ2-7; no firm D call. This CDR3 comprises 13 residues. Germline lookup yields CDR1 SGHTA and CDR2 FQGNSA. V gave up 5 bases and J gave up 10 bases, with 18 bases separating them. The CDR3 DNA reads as TGTGCCAGCAGCCCGAGGATGGAGCTGCCCCAGTACTTC. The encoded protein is CASSPRMELPQYF.

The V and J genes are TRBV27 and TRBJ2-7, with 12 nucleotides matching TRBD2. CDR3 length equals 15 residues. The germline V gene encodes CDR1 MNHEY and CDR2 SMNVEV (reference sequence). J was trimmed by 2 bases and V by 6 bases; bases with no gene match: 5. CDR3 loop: CASRPSSGRAYEQYF. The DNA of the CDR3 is TGTGCCAGCAGACCCTCTAGCGGGAGGGCCTACGAGCAGTACTTC.

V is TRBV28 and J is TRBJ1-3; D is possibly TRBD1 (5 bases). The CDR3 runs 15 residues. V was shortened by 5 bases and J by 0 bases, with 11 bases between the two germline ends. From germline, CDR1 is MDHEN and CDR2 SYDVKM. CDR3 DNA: TGTGCCAGCAGTCCCGACAGTGTCTCTGGAAACACCATATATTTT. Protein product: CASSPDSVSGNTIYF.

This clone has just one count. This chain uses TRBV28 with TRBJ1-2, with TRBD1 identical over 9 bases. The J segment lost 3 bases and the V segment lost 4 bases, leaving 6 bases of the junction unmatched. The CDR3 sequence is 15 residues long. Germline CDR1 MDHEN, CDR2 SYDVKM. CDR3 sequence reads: CASSSGQGGHYGYTF. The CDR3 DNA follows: TGTGCCAGCAGTTCGGGACAGGGCGGGCACTATGGCTACACCTTC.

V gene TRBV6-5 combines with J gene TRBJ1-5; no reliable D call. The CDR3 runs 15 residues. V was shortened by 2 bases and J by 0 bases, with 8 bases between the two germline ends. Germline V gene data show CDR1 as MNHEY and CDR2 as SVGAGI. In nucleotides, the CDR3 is TGTGCCAGCAGTTACCGGCAGGATAGCAATCAGCCCCAGCATTTT. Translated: CASSYRQDSNQPQHF.

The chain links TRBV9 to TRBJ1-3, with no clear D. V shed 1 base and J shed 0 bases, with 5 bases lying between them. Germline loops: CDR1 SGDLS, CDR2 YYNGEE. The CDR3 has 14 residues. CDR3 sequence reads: CASSVTGSGNTIYF. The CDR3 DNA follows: TGTGCCAGCAGCGTAACTGGCTCTGGAAACACCATATATTTT.

CDR3 sequence reads: CASSSPGLAADTQYF. In DNA form, the CDR3 reads TGTGCCAGCAGCTCGCCGGGACTAGCGGCGGATACGCAGTATTTT. The V call is TRBV28, the J call TRBJ2-3, with 11 bases aligning to TRBD2. V lost 6 bases to trimming and J lost 6 bases; unmatched junction nucleotides: 8. Germline V gene lookup returns CDR1 MDHEN and CDR2 SYDVKM. The length of the CDR3 is 15 residues.

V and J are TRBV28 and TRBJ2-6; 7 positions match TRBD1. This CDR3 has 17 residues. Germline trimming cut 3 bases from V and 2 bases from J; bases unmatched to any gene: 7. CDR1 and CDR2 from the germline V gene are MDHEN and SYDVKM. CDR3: CASSFKGGFPGANVLTF. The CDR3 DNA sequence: TGTGCCAGCAGTTTCAAAGGGGGCTTCCCTGGGGCCAACGTCCTGACTTTC.

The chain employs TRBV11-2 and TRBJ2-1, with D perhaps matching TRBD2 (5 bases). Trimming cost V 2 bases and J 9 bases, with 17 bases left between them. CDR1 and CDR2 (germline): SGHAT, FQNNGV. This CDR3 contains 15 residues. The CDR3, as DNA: TGTGCCAGCAGCTTAACCGTCCAGGAGGATGGTGAGCAGTTCTTC. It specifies CASSLTVQEDGEQFF.

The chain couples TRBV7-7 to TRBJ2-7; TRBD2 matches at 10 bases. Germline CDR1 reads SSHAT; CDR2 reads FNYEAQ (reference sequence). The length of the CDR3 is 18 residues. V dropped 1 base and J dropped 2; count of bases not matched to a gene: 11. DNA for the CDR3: TGTGCCAGCAGCTTAGATCTTAGCGGGGGGTTTAACCCCTACGAGCAGTACTTC. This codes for CASSLDLSGGFNPYEQYF.

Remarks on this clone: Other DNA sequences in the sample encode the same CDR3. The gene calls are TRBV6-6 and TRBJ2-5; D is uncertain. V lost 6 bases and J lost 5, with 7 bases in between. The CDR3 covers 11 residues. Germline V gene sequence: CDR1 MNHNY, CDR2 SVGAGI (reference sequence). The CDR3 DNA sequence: TGTGCCAGCAGCCCCCGGGAGACCCAGTACTTC. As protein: CASSPRETQYF.

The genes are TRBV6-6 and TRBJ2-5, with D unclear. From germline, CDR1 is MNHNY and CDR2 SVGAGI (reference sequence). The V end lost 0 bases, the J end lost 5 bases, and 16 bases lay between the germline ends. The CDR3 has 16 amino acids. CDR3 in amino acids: CASSYSRLSLSETQYF. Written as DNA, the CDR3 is TGTGCCAGCAGTTACTCGAGACTCTCCCTATCGGAGACCCAGTACTTC.

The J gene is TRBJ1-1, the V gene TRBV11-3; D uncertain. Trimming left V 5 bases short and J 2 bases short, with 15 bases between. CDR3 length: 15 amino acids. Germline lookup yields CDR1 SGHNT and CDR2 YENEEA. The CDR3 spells CASSHEGTLNTEAFF. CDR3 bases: TGTGCCAGCAGCCACGAGGGCACCTTAAACACTGAAGCTTTCTTT. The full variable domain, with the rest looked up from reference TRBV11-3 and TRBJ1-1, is EAGVVQSPRYKIIEKKQPVAFWCNPISGHNTLYWYLQNLGQGPELLIRYENEEAVDDSQLPKDRFSAERLKGVDSTLKIQPAELGDSAVYLCASSHEGTLNTEAFFGQGTRLTVV.

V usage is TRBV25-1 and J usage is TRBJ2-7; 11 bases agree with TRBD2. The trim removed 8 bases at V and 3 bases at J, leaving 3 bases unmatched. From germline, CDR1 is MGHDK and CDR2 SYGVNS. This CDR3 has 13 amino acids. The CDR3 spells CASEGLAVYEQYF. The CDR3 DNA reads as TGTGCCAGCGAGGGACTAGCGGTCTACGAGCAGTACTTC.

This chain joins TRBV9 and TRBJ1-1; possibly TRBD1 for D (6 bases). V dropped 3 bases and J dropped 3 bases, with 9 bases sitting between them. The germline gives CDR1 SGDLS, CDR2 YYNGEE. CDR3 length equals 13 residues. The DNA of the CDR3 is TGTGCCAGCAGCGACTCAGGGGACACTGAAGCTTTCTTT. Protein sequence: CASSDSGDTEAFF. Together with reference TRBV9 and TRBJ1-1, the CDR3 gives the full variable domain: DSGVTQTPKHLITATGQRVTLRCSPRSGDLSVYWYQQSLDQGLQFLIQYYNGEERAKGNILERFSAQQFPDLHSELNLSSLELGDSALYFCASSDSGDTEAFFGQGTRLTVV.

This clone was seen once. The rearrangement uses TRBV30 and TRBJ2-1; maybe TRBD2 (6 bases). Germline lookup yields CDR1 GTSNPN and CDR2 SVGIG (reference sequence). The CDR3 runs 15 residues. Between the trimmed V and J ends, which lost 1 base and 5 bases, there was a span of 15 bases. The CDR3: CAWSGSVGSNNEQFF. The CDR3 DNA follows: TGTGCCTGGAGTGGGTCGGTCGGGAGTAACAATGAGCAGTTCTTC.

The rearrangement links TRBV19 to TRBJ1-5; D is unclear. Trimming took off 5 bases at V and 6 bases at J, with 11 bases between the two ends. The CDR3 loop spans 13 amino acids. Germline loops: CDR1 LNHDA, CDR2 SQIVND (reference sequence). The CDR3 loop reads CASSYFPGQPQHF. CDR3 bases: TGTGCCAGTAGTTATTTCCCGGGTCAGCCCCAGCATTTT.

CDR3 region: CASSIQGGTHYEQYF. Written as DNA, the CDR3 is TGTGCCAGTAGTATCCAGGGAGGTACTCACTACGAGCAGTACTTC. J is TRBJ2-7 and V is TRBV19; tentatively, D is TRBD2 (6 bases). From germline, CDR1 is LNHDA and CDR2 SQIVND (reference sequence). This CDR3 region has 15 residues. V dropped 3 bases and J dropped 3 bases, with 15 bases sitting between them.

The CDR3 sequence: CASSQGRGSEKLFF. The CDR3 DNA reads TGCGCCAGCAGCCAAGGGCGTGGGAGTGAAAAACTGTTTTTT. The genes are TRBV4-3 and TRBJ1-4; no clear D. Germline V lookup: CDR1 LGHNA, CDR2 YSLEER. This CDR3 has 14 amino acids. The germline V and J ends were trimmed by 1 base and 7 bases, with 10 bases remaining between them.

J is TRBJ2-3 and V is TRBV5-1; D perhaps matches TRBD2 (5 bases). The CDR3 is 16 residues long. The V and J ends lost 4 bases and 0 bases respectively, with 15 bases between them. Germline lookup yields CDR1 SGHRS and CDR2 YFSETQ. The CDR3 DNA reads TGCGCCAGCAGCGACGGGATATACTCTAGCACAGATACGCAGTATTTT. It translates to CASSDGIYSSTDTQYF.

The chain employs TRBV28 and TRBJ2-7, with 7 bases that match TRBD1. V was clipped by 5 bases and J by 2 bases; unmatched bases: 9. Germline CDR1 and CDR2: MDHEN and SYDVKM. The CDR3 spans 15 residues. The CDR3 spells CASSAPGQPTYEQYF. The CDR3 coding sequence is TGTGCCAGCAGTGCCCCGGGACAGCCAACCTACGAGCAGTACTTC. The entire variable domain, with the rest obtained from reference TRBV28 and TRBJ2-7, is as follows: DVKVTQSSRYLVKRTGEKVFLECVQDMDHENMFWYRQDPGLGLRLIYFSYDVKMKEKGDIPEGYSVSREKKERFSLILESASTNQTSMYLCASSAPGQPTYEQYFGPGTRLTVT.

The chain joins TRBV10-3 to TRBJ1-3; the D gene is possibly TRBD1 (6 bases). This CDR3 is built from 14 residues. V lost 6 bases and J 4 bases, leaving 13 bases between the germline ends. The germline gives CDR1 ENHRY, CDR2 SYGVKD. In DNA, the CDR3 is TGTGCCATCAGCTCGGACAGCGGCGGAAACACCATATATTTT. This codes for CAISSDSGGNTIYF.

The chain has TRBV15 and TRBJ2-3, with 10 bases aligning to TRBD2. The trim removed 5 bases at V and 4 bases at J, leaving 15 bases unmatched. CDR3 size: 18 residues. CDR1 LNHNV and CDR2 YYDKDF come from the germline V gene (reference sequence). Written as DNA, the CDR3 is TGTGCCACCAGCGGACAGCGGGGGGGAAACCCCCCCCCAGATACGCAGTATTTT. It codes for CATSGQRGGNPPPDTQYF.